This TCR beta chain comes out of a study of early T cells in non-severe SARS-CoV-2 infection. Whole-study context: Unsorted whole-blood RNA was sequenced in bulk, leaving chains unpaired. General study results and limits: Private and CD4 specificities were missed by VDJdb matching, which favored anti-spike CD8 responses.

The TCR library protocol attached unique molecular identifiers to the individual cDNA molecules. TCRdb re-called the 5' RACE reads with MiXCR, one entry per CDR3 protein. The sample holds 55,000 to 70,000 distinct CDR3 sequences, about 4.9% seen once. Ten or more counts support this clonotype. Its specificity is unknown. Trimming shortened V by 1 base and J by 10 bases, and 14 bases separated the two germline ends. The CDR3 runs to 15 residues. The germline V gene has CDR1 LNHDA and CDR2 SQIVND (reference sequence). This clonotype was sampled from an adult who was a healthcare worker with PCR-confirmed SARS-CoV-2 infection or an uninfected control (not recorded which). The donor label of this sample is uncertain. This sample comprised whole blood, obtained at baseline. The chain links TRBV19 to TRBJ1-6; tentatively, D is TRBD1 (5 bases). The CDR3, as DNA: TGTGCCAGTAGTATAGGGCAGGGCAACGGATCACCCCTCCACTTT. Translating it yields CASSIGQGNGSPLHF. The variable domain in full, with the rest retrieved from reference TRBV19 and TRBJ1-6, is DGGITQSPKYLFRKEGQNVTLSCEQNLNHDAMYWYRQDPGQGLRLIYYSQIVNDFQKGDIAEGYSVSREKKESFPLTVTSAQKNPTAFYLCASSIGQGNGSPLHFGNGTRLTVT.